This T cell receptor beta chain was observed in a study of T cells in Graves' hyperthyroidism and ophthalmopathy. The J segment lost 1 base and the V segment lost 1 base, leaving 2 bases of the junction unmatched. Germline V gene sequence: CDR1 SGHNT, CDR2 YENEEA. The CDR3 spans 15 residues. This clonotype has ten or more counts. Amplified regions were TCR beta CDR3 sequences from RNA transcripts. First-round RT-PCR of the TCR CDR3 relied on the HTBI primer set. TCRdb processed the multiplex PCR reads anew with MiXCR; each CDR3 protein has one entry. The repertoire has over 550,000 distinct CDR3 sequences, 15% to 20% of them found once; the top ten carry around 19%.

The sequencing input was blood. The origin of this receptor is a young woman with Graves' hyperthyroidism. This sequence joins TRBV11-3 and TRBJ2-5; 8 positions agree with TRBD2. The CDR3 loop reads CASSLGLASQETQYF. Here the CDR3 DNA reads TGTGCCAGCAGCTTAGGACTAGCGAGCCAAGAGACCCAGTACTTC.